These T cell receptor beta chains were read from a single sample in a study of cytomegalovirus exposure and HLA in healthy donors. Method: immunoSEQ multiplex PCR; TCRdb's copy keeps in-frame clones and lacks some. The data hold around 67,000 clones, with more than 75% observed a single time. The sample comprised PBMCs. Receptor source: a man aged 18 to 30 in good health and CMV-seropositive. Both conserved end residues are trimmed from each CDR3. Expanded clones are given a class, and other clones once, few, many or no size at all.

size,J,V,CDR3
NA,TRBJ1-2,TRBV18,ASSPRSGQGYT
NA,TRBJ1-2,TRBV13,ASSLPPGSYGYT
NA,TRBJ2-3,TRBV29-1,SVPAGADTQY
few,TRBJ1-1,TRBV15,ATSRNQEGASDAF
few,TRBJ2-3,TRBV7-8,ASSPQRSAGGGNTQY
NA,TRBJ2-5,TRBV13,ASSQRGTETQY
NA,TRBJ2-1,TRBV5-1,ASSLERETDEQF
NA,TRBJ1-5,TRBV5-1,ASSFGGSNQPQH
NA,TRBJ1-1,TRBV29-1,SVENMNTEAF
NA,TRBJ2-5,TRBV29-1,SAQGRDQY
NA,TRBJ2-1,TRBV14,ASSQGPGTSEYNEQF